The 31 T cell receptor beta chains reported below all come from one sample, sequenced in a study of T cell clonality in common variable immunodeficiency. Only in-frame clones appear in the TCRdb table, and some are missing; sequencing was by immunoSEQ multiplex PCR. The data show around 40,000 clones, with none appearing a single time. Sequencing input: peripheral blood mononuclear cells. These receptors were obtained from a person between 18 and 75 years old in good health.

This clone has just a few counts. The sequenced fragment ends 3 residues before the CDR3 boundary, so the rest is inferred from the germline J gene. The chain combines TRBV7-6 with TRBJ2-7; 7 bases line up with TRBD2. Per the germline V gene, CDR1 is SGHVS and CDR2 is FNYEAQ. This CDR3 is built from 15 residues. Trimming cost V 1 base and J 3 bases; bases outside gene matches: 6. The chain's CDR3 is CASSLGASGLYEQYF. Incomplete CDR3 DNA: TGTGCCAGCAGCTTAGGAGCTAGCGGCCTCTACGAG.

This clone was found many times. The read falls 3 residues short of the CDR3 end, and the missing part is taken from the germline J gene. The chain has TRBV12-3 or TRBV12-4 and TRBJ2-5; possible D gene TRBD1, 6 bases. Deletions cut 7 bases from V and 4 bases from J, with 19 bases between. The CDR3 totals 15 residues. The sequenced part of the CDR3 DNA is TGTGCCAGCAACAGATATGGGGAACAGGGAGAGACC. It is translated as CASNRYGEQGET. The full-length CDR3 reads as CASNRYGEQGETQYF.

This clone was counted ten times or more. The read ends 3 residues before the CDR3 terminus; that terminus is restored from the germline J gene. The chain combines TRBV20-1 with TRBJ1-2; 9 bases agree with TRBD1. CDR3 size: 13 residues. Germline V lookup: CDR1 DFQATT, CDR2 SNEGSKA (reference sequence). V lost 8 bases to trimming and J lost 1 base; unmatched junction nucleotides: 5. CDR3 bases read: TGCAGTCCCGGGACAGGGAGTAACTATGGC. Translation: CSPGTGSNYG. The whole CDR3 reads CSPGTGSNYGYTF.

This clone was picked up many times. CDR3: CASSQFTGGSNQPQHF. CDR3 DNA (partial): TGCGCCAGCAGCCAGTTCACAGGGGGGAGCAATCAGCCC. V is TRBV4-1 and J is TRBJ1-5, with 8 bases fitting TRBD1. The DNA ends 3 residues before the CDR3 does, and the rest of the CDR3 is filled in from the germline J gene. After removal of 3 bases from V and 1 base from J, the junction contained 5 bases not matched to a gene. The CDR3 runs to 16 residues. Germline CDR1 is MGHRA and CDR2 is YSYEKL.

Details on this clone: The sequenced fragment ends 3 residues before the CDR3 boundary, so the rest is inferred from the germline J gene. V is TRBV10-3 and J is TRBJ2-7, with a weak D call TRBD1 (6 bases). The CDR3 totals 16 residues. The germline CDR1 and CDR2 sequences are ENHRY and SYGVKD. V lost 2 bases to trimming and J lost 3 bases, with 17 bases between them. The CDR3 spells CAISETGRGSIYEQYF. CDR3 bases read: TGTGCCATCAGTGAGACAGGCAGGGGAAGTATCTACGAG.

This clone came up many times. From the germline J gene comes the end of the CDR3, since the read stops 3 residues before it. The chain is built from TRBV7-2 and TRBJ1-6; TRBD1 agrees at 7 bases. CDR3 length: 15 residues. From germline, CDR1 is SGHTA and CDR2 FQGNSA. V gave up 5 bases and J gave up 6 bases; unmatched junction bases: 7. CDR3 amino acids: CASSQDRMVNSPLHF. The part of the CDR3 DNA that was read is TGTGCCAGCAGCCAGGACAGGATGGTTAATTCACCC.

This clone showed up many times. The read comes to an end 3 residues before the CDR3 does, leaving the germline J gene to fill in the end. This chain links TRBV3-1 (or the pseudogene TRBV3-2) with TRBJ2-1, with D perhaps being TRBD1 or TRBD2 (5 bases each). Germline V gene lookup returns CDR1 LGHDT and CDR2 YNNKEL (reference sequence). With 2 bases removed from V and 0 bases from J, the gap between germline ends came to 17 bases. The CDR3 loop spans 18 amino acids. CDR3 sequence reads: CASSQRREGPSSYNEQFF. Partial CDR3 DNA: TGTGCCAGCAGCCAAAGGAGAGAGGGGCCGAGCTCCTACAATGAG.

The sample holds many counts of this clone. The CDR3 end is not reached by the read, which stops 3 residues before it; the germline J gene fills it in. This sequence joins TRBV10-1 and TRBJ2-3, with D possibly called TRBD1 or TRBD2 (5 bases each). This CDR3 is built from 15 residues. V shed 3 bases and J shed 2 bases, with 12 bases lying between them. The germline gives CDR1 WNHNN, CDR2 SYGVQD (reference sequence). This CDR3 is CASSDGGQSTDTQYF. The sequenced part of the CDR3 DNA is TGCGCCAGCAGTGACGGAGGACAATCCACAGATACG.

This clone appeared many times. The read terminates 3 residues before the CDR3 end, so the remaining end is supplied by the germline J gene. V gene TRBV12-3 or TRBV12-4 combines with J gene TRBJ2-5; D is perhaps TRBD2 (5 bases). This CDR3 is 15 amino acids long. V shed 5 bases and J shed 1 base, with 14 bases lying between them. The chain's CDR3 is CASSQRGPSQETQYF. Partial CDR3 DNA: TGTGCCAGCAGTCAACGAGGGCCCTCCCAAGAGACC.

This clone was recorded many times. The missing CDR3 end, 3 residues past where the read stops, is filled in from the germline J gene. This chain connects TRBV11-2 to TRBJ2-4; D ambiguous. CDR1 SGHAT and CDR2 FQNNGV come from the germline V gene. The V gene lost 4 bases and the J gene lost 0 bases, with 7 bases spanning the gap. The CDR3 is 14 residues long. Incomplete CDR3 DNA: TGTGCCAGCAGCTCTACAGTAGCCAAAAACATT. It translates to CASSSTVAKNI. The full CDR3 protein reads CASSSTVAKNIQYF.

Notes on this clone: At one of its ends the junction is not consistent with the germline gene, which may arise from a read error. The CDR3 end is not reached by the read, which stops 3 residues before it; the germline J gene fills it in. Other nucleotide sequences in the sample specify the same CDR3. The chain is built from TRBV7-2 and TRBJ2-3; a weak D match, TRBD1 (6 bases). Germline CDR1 reads SGHTA; CDR2 reads FQGNSA. The CDR3 runs 15 residues. CDR3 in amino acids: CASSFRGRGTDTQYF. The part of the CDR3 DNA that was read is TGCGCCAGCAGCTTCAGGGGCCGGGGCACAGATACG.

Ten or more counts support this clone. The DNA ends 3 residues before the CDR3 does, and the rest of the CDR3 is filled in from the germline J gene. The gene calls are TRBV20-1 and TRBJ2-7, with 16 bases aligning to TRBD2. The V and J ends lost 6 bases and 0 bases, in that order; junction bases with no gene match: 5. Germline V gene sequence: CDR1 DFQATT, CDR2 SNEGSKA (reference sequence). The CDR3 runs 16 residues. This CDR3 reads CSAAGTSGRASYEQYF. The CDR3 bases that were read are TGCAGTGCGGCCGGGACTAGCGGGAGGGCCTCCTACGAG.

This clone occurred many times. The read terminates 3 residues ahead of where the CDR3 ends, so the germline J gene completes it. The chain links TRBV13 to TRBJ2-1, with 11 positions matching TRBD2. The CDR3 runs to 16 residues. Per the germline V gene, CDR1 is PRHDT and CDR2 is FYEKMQ (reference sequence). V shed 5 bases, J shed 8 bases, and the junction held 11 bases outside the gene matches. The CDR3 DNA, read in part, is TGTGCCAGCAGCCCCCGAGGTAGCGGGGGGGCATATGAG. Translating it yields CASSPRGSGGAYE. The whole CDR3 is CASSPRGSGGAYEQFF.

This clone was counted ten times or more. The CDR3 end lies 3 residues beyond the end of the read and is filled in from the germline J gene. The chain is built from TRBV15 and TRBJ2-1; TRBD2 matches at 10 bases. Per germline, CDR1 LNHNV and CDR2 YYDKDF (reference sequence). The V and J ends lost 3 bases and 9 bases, in that order; junction bases with no gene match: 11. This CDR3 has 16 amino acids. The sequenced part of the CDR3 DNA is TGTGCCACCAGCAGGGAAAGCGGGAGGGTGTCGGGTGAG. Protein sequence: CATSRESGRVSGE. The whole CDR3 region reads CATSRESGRVSGEQFF.

This clone turned up a few times. This sequence may be a read error, since a much larger clone differs from it by one base. The read comes to an end 3 residues before the CDR3 does, leaving the germline J gene to fill in the end. Other DNA sequences in the sample encode the same CDR3. This chain joins TRBV5-1 and TRBJ1-2; 8 nucleotides match TRBD1. CDR1 SGHRS and CDR2 YFSETQ come from the germline V gene. The CDR3 contains 15 residues. The CDR3 region is CASSLTRTGIYGYTF. Partial CDR3 DNA: TGCGCCAGCAGCTTGACCCGGACAGGGATCTATGGA. The full variable domain, rest sourced from reference TRBV5-1 and TRBJ1-2, is KAGVTQTPRYLIKTRGQQVTLSCSPISGHRSVSWYQQTPGQGLQFLFEYFSETQRNKGNFPGRFSGRQFSNSRSEMNVSTLELGDSALYLCASSLTRTGIYGYTFGSGTRLTVV.

In its sample, this clone was seen many times. The missing CDR3 end, 3 residues past where the read stops, is filled in from the germline J gene. The V gene is TRBV5-1, the J gene TRBJ1-1; 7 bases are shared with TRBD1. The CDR3 length is 17 residues. Trimming cost V 3 bases and J 2 bases; bases outside gene matches: 13. Germline values: CDR1 SGHRS, CDR2 YFSETQ. The CDR3 reads CASSSLQGWPLNTEAFF. The sequenced part of the CDR3 DNA is TGCGCCAGCAGCTCCTTACAGGGGTGGCCTCTTAACACTGAA.

In its sample, this clone was seen many times. With the read ending 3 residues before the CDR3 end, the germline J gene is used to fill in that end. The rearrangement joins TRBV5-1 to TRBJ1-1; the D gene is possibly TRBD1 (5 bases). V lost 4 bases, J lost 1 base, and 11 bases lay in between. The CDR3 runs to 14 residues. The germline V gene encodes CDR1 SGHRS and CDR2 YFSETQ. CDR3 residues: CASSPSQGNTEAFF. The part of the CDR3 DNA that was read is TGCGCCAGCAGCCCATCCCAGGGGAACACTGAA.

This clone was counted many times. The CDR3 extends 3 residues past the end of the read, so its final part is completed from the germline J gene. The chain recombines TRBV5-1 with TRBJ2-3; no firm D call. V shed 1 base and J shed 2 bases, with 8 bases lying between them. Germline CDR1 and CDR2: SGHRS and YFSETQ. The CDR3 length is 14 residues. The covered CDR3 bases are TGCGCCAGCAGCTTGCAGGAGAACACAGATACG. This codes for CASSLQENTDT. The CDR3 as a whole reads CASSLQENTDTQYF. The variable domain in full, with the rest retrieved from reference TRBV5-1 and TRBJ2-3, is KAGVTQTPRYLIKTRGQQVTLSCSPISGHRSVSWYQQTPGQGLQFLFEYFSETQRNKGNFPGRFSGRQFSNSRSEMNVSTLELGDSALYLCASSLQENTDTQYFGPGTRLTVL.

This clone was observed at least ten times. The read ends 3 residues before the CDR3 terminus; that terminus is restored from the germline J gene. The chain uses TRBV6-1 and TRBJ1-5, with D perhaps TRBD1 (5 bases). CDR1 MNHNS and CDR2 SASEGT come from the germline V gene. V was cut by 4 bases and J by 8 bases, with 18 bases left in between. The CDR3 spans 15 residues. The CDR3 DNA, read in part, is TGTGCCAGCAGTGTGAGTTGGGCGGGGGAGAAGCCC. It yields the protein CASSVSWAGEKP. The whole CDR3 region reads CASSVSWAGEKPQHF.

In its sample, this clone was seen many times. The read terminates 3 residues before the CDR3 end, so the remaining end is supplied by the germline J gene. The rearrangement uses TRBV20-1 and TRBJ2-1; TRBD2 aligns across 14 bases. The CDR3 has 16 residues. In germline, CDR1 is DFQATT, CDR2 SNEGSKA (reference sequence). V shed 6 bases and J 8 bases; nucleotides not matched to a gene: 12. The DNA read from the CDR3 is TGCAGTGCAAACGGTGAAAGACTAGCGGGAGGGGATGAG. This codes for CSANGERLAGGDE. The entire CDR3 reads CSANGERLAGGDEQFF.

A word on this clone: The read terminates 3 residues before the CDR3 end, so the remaining end is supplied by the germline J gene. The chain has TRBV2 and TRBJ2-7, with 10 bases matching TRBD1. The germline V gene has CDR1 SNHLY and CDR2 FYNNEI. The CDR3 extends over 15 amino acids. With 8 bases clipped from V and 5 bases from J, the junction kept 12 bases outside the gene matches. The part of the CDR3 DNA that was read is TGTGCCAGCGGCGCAGACAGGGGGCGCCAGGACGAG. It codes for CASGADRGRQDE. The complete CDR3 reads CASGADRGRQDEQYF.

There are many counts of this clone. From the germline J gene comes the end of the CDR3, since the read stops 3 residues before it. The V gene is TRBV6-2 or TRBV6-3, the J gene TRBJ2-7; D might be TRBD2 (6 bases). The CDR3 runs 13 residues. V lost 6 bases to trimming and J lost 2 bases, with 11 bases between them. Germline lookup yields CDR1 MNHEY and CDR2 SVGEGT. CDR3 DNA, as far as it was read: TGTGCCAGCAGGAACGGGGGAGCCTACGAG. Translated, it gives CASRNGGAYE. The complete CDR3 reads CASRNGGAYEQYF.

This clone has at least ten counts. The read gets to within 3 residues of the CDR3 end, and the germline J gene fills in the rest. J is TRBJ2-7 and V is TRBV7-6, with D perhaps matching TRBD1 (6 bases). CDR1 and CDR2 (germline): SGHVS, FNYEAQ. V shed 0 bases and J shed 1 base, with 7 bases lying between them. The CDR3 spans 14 residues. The DNA read from the CDR3 is TGTGCCAGCAGCTTAGCGGACAGTTCCTACGAG. Translated: CASSLADSSYE. The complete CDR3 sequence is CASSLADSSYEQYF.

Comments on this clone: The CDR3 end lies 3 residues beyond the end of the read and is filled in from the germline J gene. The genes are TRBV5-1 and TRBJ2-1; weak D call: TRBD2 (6 bases). The CDR3 is 16 amino acids. V lost 2 bases and J 2 bases, leaving 14 bases between the germline ends. The germline gives CDR1 SGHRS, CDR2 YFSETQ. CDR3 bases read: TGCGCCAGCAGCTTCACCGGGACTGGGCCCTACAATGAG. This translates into CASSFTGTGPYNE. The full-length CDR3 reads as CASSFTGTGPYNEQFF.

This clone was recorded many times. The CDR3 is cut off 3 residues early in the read; its end comes from the germline J gene. V is TRBV19 and J is TRBJ1-5, with D possibly matching TRBD1 (5 bases). The CDR3 has 13 amino acids. Looked up from germline, CDR1 is LNHDA and CDR2 is SQIVND (reference sequence). Trimming took off 4 bases at V and 5 bases at J, with 9 bases between the two ends. The DNA read from the CDR3 is TGTGCCAGTAGTAGCAGGGTCGATCAGCCC. It is translated as CASSSRVDQP. In full, the CDR3 reads CASSSRVDQPQHF.

This clone was detected many times. Read coverage stops 3 residues before the CDR3 terminus; the germline J gene supplies the remainder. This chain connects TRBV30 to TRBJ1-6; TRBD1 might be the D (5 bases). The V gene's germline CDR1 is GTSNPN and CDR2 SVGIG (reference sequence). With 5 bases removed from V and 7 bases from J, the gap between germline ends came to 9 bases. This CDR3 region has 12 residues. The sequenced part of the CDR3 DNA is TGTGCCTGGGGGAGGGGCAATTCACCC. It translates to CAWGRGNSP. The CDR3 as a whole reads CAWGRGNSPLHF.

This clone occurred a few times. Read coverage stops 3 residues before the CDR3 terminus; the germline J gene supplies the remainder. The gene calls are TRBV7-9 and TRBJ1-2; possibly TRBD1 for D (6 bases). The CDR3 length is 13 residues. CDR1 SEHNR and CDR2 FQNEAQ come from the germline V gene (reference sequence). The CDR3 bases that were read are TGTGCCAGCAGCCCTCCCCGGGACAATGAC. This codes for CASSPPRDND. The complete CDR3 reads CASSPPRDNDYTF.

This clone appeared many times. The read terminates 3 residues ahead of where the CDR3 ends, so the germline J gene completes it. V usage is TRBV19 and J usage is TRBJ2-4; D might be TRBD1 (6 bases). The CDR3 runs 17 residues. Per germline, CDR1 LNHDA and CDR2 SQIVND (reference sequence). The sequenced part of the CDR3 DNA is TGTGCCAGTAGTATGGGACACCTCACCTGGGAGTTCTATGGT. Translated, it gives CASSMGHLTWEFYG. The CDR3 in its entirety is CASSMGHLTWEFYGQYF.

There are a few counts of this clone. One end of the junction varies from germline; a read error may be responsible. The sequence runs out 3 residues before the end of the CDR3; the remainder is reconstructed from the germline J gene. The genes are TRBV7-6 and TRBJ1-3, with D tentatively TRBD1 (5 bases). Germline V CDR1 and CDR2: SGHVS, FNYEAQ. The CDR3 totals 18 residues. Incomplete CDR3 DNA: TGTGCCAGCCGCTTAGCGCCTAATTATAGGGGTACGGGAAACGCC. Its protein is CASRLAPNYRGTGNA. The full CDR3 sequence reads CASRLAPNYRGTGNAIYF.

This clone appeared a few times. CDR3 loop: CASSEGGTQPQYF. CDR3 bases read: TGTGCCAGCAGTGAAGGCGGCACTCAGCCG. The chain links TRBV2 to TRBJ2-3, with D uncertain. The CDR3 end is not reached by the read, which stops 3 residues before it; the germline J gene fills it in. The CDR3 consists of 13 residues. Germline CDR1 and CDR2: SNHLY and FYNNEI.

This clone showed up many times. With the read ending 3 residues before the CDR3 end, the germline J gene is used to fill in that end. The V and J genes are TRBV11-2 and TRBJ2-5, with a weak D call TRBD2 (5 bases). The length of the CDR3 is 15 residues. V was clipped by 7 bases and J by 5 bases, with 20 bases between them. The germline CDR1 and CDR2 sequences are SGHAT and FQNNGV. CDR3 residues: CASTLYGSDIETQYF. CDR3 bases read: TGTGCCAGCACGCTTTACGGTAGCGATATTGAGACC.